Presented here are 22 T cell receptor beta chains from one specimen sequenced in a study of blood T cell repertoires in COVID-19. TCRdb's copy holds only in-frame clones and misses some; the assay was immunoSEQ multiplex PCR. Among about 170,000 clones, around 87% were seen once, and the ten largest hold 3.7%. The sample comprised peripheral blood. These receptors all stem from a young man with active or convalescent COVID-19.

This clone was seen just once. V and J are TRBV24-1 and TRBJ1-1; D ambiguous. Germline lookup yields CDR1 KGHDR and CDR2 SFDVKD. V shed 7 bases and J shed 1 base, with 12 bases lying between them. The CDR3 length is 14 residues. The CDR3 loop is CATRFLAGNTEAFF. Written as DNA, the CDR3 is TGTGCCACCAGGTTCCTTGCAGGGAACACTGAAGCTTTCTTT.

This clone was observed once. V is TRBV2 and J is TRBJ2-7; D unclear. Deletions cut 6 bases from V and 4 bases from J, with 16 bases between. Germline V lookup: CDR1 SNHLY, CDR2 FYNNEI. The CDR3 has 14 residues. The CDR3 loop is CASRKGDITYEQYF. The CDR3 DNA is TGTGCCAGCAGGAAAGGAGATATTACATACGAGCAGTACTTC.

V is TRBV5-1 and J is TRBJ1-3; D remains unclear. The ends were cut back, 2 bases at V and 6 bases at J, with 18 bases in the middle. This CDR3 contains 16 residues. The V gene's germline CDR1 is SGHRS and CDR2 YFSETQ. The CDR3 region is CASSFDPGREVNTIYF. Here the CDR3 DNA reads TGCGCCAGCAGCTTCGACCCCGGGAGGGAGGTAAACACCATATATTTT.

The sample holds one count of this clone. The genes are TRBV2 and TRBJ2-7; D is undetermined. The CDR3 has 10 amino acids. The V gene's germline CDR1 is SNHLY and CDR2 FYNNEI. Deletions cut 9 bases from V and 7 bases from J, with 10 bases between. The CDR3 DNA follows: TGTGCCAGTGCTGGCTTGGAGCAGTACTTC. It encodes CASAGLEQYF.

V and J are TRBV19 and TRBJ1-1, with D perhaps matching TRBD1 (5 bases). CDR1 LNHDA and CDR2 SQIVND come from the germline V gene (reference sequence). The CDR3 has 14 amino acids. Between the trimmed V and J ends, which lost 3 bases and 5 bases, there was a span of 13 bases. The CDR3 sequence: CASSMMGGGTEAFF. The CDR3 coding sequence is TGTGCCAGTAGTATGATGGGGGGTGGGACTGAAGCTTTCTTT.

The genes are TRBV24-1 and TRBJ1-2; 9 nucleotides match TRBD1. This CDR3 is built from 18 residues. After removal of 2 bases from V and 3 bases from J, the junction contained 12 bases not matched to a gene. CDR1 and CDR2 (germline): KGHDR, SFDVKD. CDR3 sequence (DNA): TGTGCCACCAGTGATTCACCGGGGACAGGGCCCGTCGACTATGGCTACACCTTC. It encodes CATSDSPGTGPVDYGYTF.

This rearrangement joins TRBV5-4 to TRBJ2-1; TRBD1 agrees at 9 bases. The CDR3 runs 15 residues. The V segment lost 4 bases and the J segment 8 bases; nucleotides outside the gene matches: 10. Germline V gene lookup returns CDR1 SGHNT and CDR2 YYREEE (reference sequence). The CDR3, as DNA: TGTGCCAGCAGCCCCGGGGGGACAGGGCCATATGAGCAGTTCTTC. Its translation: CASSPGGTGPYEQFF.

V is TRBV6-5 and J is TRBJ1-5, with 9 bases lining up with TRBD1. The germline gives CDR1 MNHEY, CDR2 SVGAGI. After removal of 6 bases from V and 1 base from J, the junction contained 4 bases not matched to a gene. This CDR3 spans 15 amino acids. The DNA for the CDR3 is TGTGCCAGCAGCGGACAGGGGCAAAGCAATCAGCCCCAGCATTTT. Encoded protein: CASSGQGQSNQPQHF.

The rearrangement joins TRBV19 to TRBJ1-5; 12 bases align to TRBD1. V lost 7 bases, J lost 7 bases, and 11 bases stayed unmatched. From germline, CDR1 is LNHDA and CDR2 SQIVND (reference sequence). The CDR3 has 16 residues. For the CDR3, the DNA is TGTGCCAGTAAGGCTTCGGGACAGGGGGCAGACCAGCCCCAGCATTTT. Translated, it gives CASKASGQGADQPQHF. Full variable domain (remainder filled in from reference TRBV19 and TRBJ1-5): DGGITQSPKYLFRKEGQNVTLSCEQNLNHDAMYWYRQDPGQGLRLIYYSQIVNDFQKGDIAEGYSVSREKKESFPLTVTSAQKNPTAFYLCASKASGQGADQPQHFGDGTRLSIL.

V is TRBV7-9 and J is TRBJ2-1, with D possibly matching TRBD2 (6 bases). The CDR3 totals 15 residues. CDR1 and CDR2 (germline): SEHNR, FQNEAQ (reference sequence). V lost 3 bases and J lost 1, with 10 bases in between. CDR3 protein: CASSFPGRSYNEQFF. The DNA for the CDR3 is TGTGCCAGCAGCTTCCCGGGGAGGTCCTACAATGAGCAGTTCTTC.

The chain combines TRBV19 with TRBJ1-5, with D maybe TRBD1 (6 bases). The V gene lost 5 bases and the J gene lost 4 bases, with 18 bases spanning the gap. This CDR3 is built from 16 residues. Looked up from germline, CDR1 is LNHDA and CDR2 is SQIVND (reference sequence). As DNA, the CDR3 is TGTGCCAGTAGTGCCGAACAGGGATCGCATAATCAGCCCCAGCATTTT. Its protein product is CASSAEQGSHNQPQHF.

V usage is TRBV7-9 and J usage is TRBJ1-1, with 7 bases aligning to TRBD1. The CDR3 length is 18 residues. The germline CDR1 and CDR2 sequences are SEHNR and FQNEAQ (reference sequence). Trimming took 2 bases from V and 1 from J; bases not matched to a gene: 13. CDR3 coding DNA: TGTGCCAGCAGCTTAACTTTCTTTTTGGGACAGCCGAACACTGAAGCTTTCTTT. Its translation: CASSLTFFLGQPNTEAFF.

The V gene is TRBV28, the J gene TRBJ1-3; TRBD1 matches 11 bases. V lost 5 bases to trimming and J lost 0 bases; unmatched junction nucleotides: 12. Germline V gene data show CDR1 as MDHEN and CDR2 as SYDVKM. The CDR3 contains 19 residues. In nucleotides, the CDR3 is TGTGCCAGCAGTCCTCGGGACAGGGGGTCACCCCGCTCTGGAAACACCATATATTTT. Translation gives CASSPRDRGSPRSGNTIYF.

As DNA, the CDR3 is TGTGCCAGCAGTTCGTTCAGGGGGTCCTACGAGCAGTACTTC. Residues: CASSSFRGSYEQYF. The rearrangement links TRBV27 to TRBJ2-7, with 7 positions matching TRBD1. The V and J ends lost 4 bases and 1 base, in that order; junction bases with no gene match: 4. The CDR3 spans 14 residues. Looked up from germline, CDR1 is MNHEY and CDR2 is SMNVEV (reference sequence).

The rearrangement uses TRBV12-3 or TRBV12-4 and TRBJ1-3; D not certain. Trimming removed 5 bases at V and 0 bases at J, with 5 bases between. The CDR3 sequence is 13 residues long. CDR3 amino acids: CASSDFSGNTIYF. The CDR3 DNA follows: TGTGCCAGCAGTGACTTCTCTGGAAACACCATATATTTT.

This chain connects TRBV21-1 to TRBJ1-2; the table's TRBD1 call for D was not verified on the DNA. TRBV21-1 represents a pseudogene. The CDR3 loop spans 15 amino acids. CDR3 DNA: TGTGCCAGCAGCAATCGACAGGGCTTGTCCTATGGCTACACCTTC. Translating it yields CASSNRQGLSYGYTF.

The chain links TRBV28 to TRBJ2-2; a possible D gene is TRBD2 (5 bases). The CDR3 spans 14 residues. Germline CDR1 reads MDHEN; CDR2 reads SYDVKM. The V end lost 10 bases, the J end lost 1 base, and 13 bases lay between the germline ends. This chain's CDR3 is CATHSGLNTGELFF. For the CDR3, the DNA is TGTGCCACCCACTCCGGACTGAACACCGGGGAGCTGTTTTTT.

This chain uses TRBV18 with TRBJ2-7; D is ambiguous. The germline gives CDR1 KGHSH, CDR2 LQKENI. The V and J ends lost 3 bases and 5 bases respectively, with 14 bases between them. The CDR3 loop spans 14 amino acids. CDR3 nucleotide sequence: TGTGCCAGCTCACCGGTGGCTAGAGAAAACGAGCAGTACTTC. The encoded protein is CASSPVARENEQYF.

The chain couples TRBV4-3 to TRBJ1-2; a weak D match, TRBD1 (6 bases). Germline lookup yields CDR1 LGHNA and CDR2 YSLEER. This CDR3 has 15 amino acids. The V end was cut by 0 bases, the J end by 8 bases, with 16 bases between. The CDR3 DNA is TGCGCCAGCAGCCAAGATCGCGGGGGGCCCGGCGGCTACACCTTC. Its translation: CASSQDRGGPGGYTF.

This chain links TRBV3-1 (or the pseudogene TRBV3-2) with TRBJ1-4; TRBD1 is a possible D gene (5 bases). Germline V gene lookup returns CDR1 LGHDT and CDR2 YNNKEL (reference sequence). CDR3 length equals 15 residues. V lost 1 base to trimming and J lost 10 bases, with 16 bases between them. The CDR3 loop is CASSQGPGGGRKLFF. CDR3 coding DNA: TGTGCCAGCAGCCAAGGGCCCGGGGGAGGGAGAAAACTGTTTTTT.

The rearrangement joins TRBV24-1 to TRBJ2-7, with D possibly TRBD2 on 5 matching bases. The V gene's germline CDR1 is KGHDR and CDR2 SFDVKD. The CDR3 covers 15 residues. V lost 4 bases, J lost 4 bases, and 16 bases lay in between. CDR3 in DNA: TGTGCCACCAGTGAGGGAGTCCACCTGGGATACGAGCAGTACGTC. Translating gives CATSEGVHLGYEQYV.

The V and J genes are TRBV13 and TRBJ2-7, with a possible D match to TRBD2 (7 bases). This CDR3 comprises 14 residues. Germline assignment: CDR1 PRHDT and CDR2 FYEKMQ (reference sequence). The germline V and J ends were trimmed by 4 bases and 0 bases, with 10 bases remaining between them. For the CDR3, the DNA is TGTGCCAGCAGCTCGCGGGGGCCCTCCTACGAGCAGTACGTC. Translating gives CASSSRGPSYEQYV.